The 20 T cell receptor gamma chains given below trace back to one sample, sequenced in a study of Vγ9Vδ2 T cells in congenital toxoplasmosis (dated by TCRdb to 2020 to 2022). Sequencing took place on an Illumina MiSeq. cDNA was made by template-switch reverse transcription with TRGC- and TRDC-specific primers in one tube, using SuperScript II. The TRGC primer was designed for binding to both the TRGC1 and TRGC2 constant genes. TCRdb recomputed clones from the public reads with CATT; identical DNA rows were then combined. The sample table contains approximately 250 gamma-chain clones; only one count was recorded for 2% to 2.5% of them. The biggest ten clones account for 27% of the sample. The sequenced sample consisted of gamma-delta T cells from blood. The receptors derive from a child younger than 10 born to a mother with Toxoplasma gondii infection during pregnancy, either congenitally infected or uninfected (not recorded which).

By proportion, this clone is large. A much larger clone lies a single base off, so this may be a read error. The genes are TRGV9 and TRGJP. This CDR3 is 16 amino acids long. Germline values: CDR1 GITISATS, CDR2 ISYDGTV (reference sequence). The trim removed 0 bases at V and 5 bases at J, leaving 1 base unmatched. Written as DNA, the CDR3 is TGTGCCTTGTGGGAGGTGGAAGAGTTGGGCAAAAAAATCAAGGTATTT. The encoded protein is CALWEVEELGKKIKVF.

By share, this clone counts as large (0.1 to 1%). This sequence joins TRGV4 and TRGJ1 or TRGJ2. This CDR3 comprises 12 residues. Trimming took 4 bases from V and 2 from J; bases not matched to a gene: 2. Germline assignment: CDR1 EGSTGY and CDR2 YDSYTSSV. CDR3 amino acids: CATWEHYYKKLF. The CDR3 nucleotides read TGTGCCACCTGGGAGCATTATTATAAGAAACTCTTT.

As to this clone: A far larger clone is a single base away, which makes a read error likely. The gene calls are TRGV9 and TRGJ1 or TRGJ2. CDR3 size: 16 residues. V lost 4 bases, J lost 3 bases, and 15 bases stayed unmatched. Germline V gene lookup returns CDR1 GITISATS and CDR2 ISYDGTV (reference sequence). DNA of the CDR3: TGTGCCTTGTGGGATCTTAGAAATCAGGCTTATTATAAGAAACTCTTT. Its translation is CALWDLRNQAYYKKLF.

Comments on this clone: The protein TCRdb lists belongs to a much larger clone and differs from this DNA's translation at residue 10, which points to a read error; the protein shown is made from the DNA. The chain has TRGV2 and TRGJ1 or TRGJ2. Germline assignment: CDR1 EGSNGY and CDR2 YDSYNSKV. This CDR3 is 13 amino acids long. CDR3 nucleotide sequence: TGTGCCACCTGGGACGGAATTTATTATGAGAAACTCTTT. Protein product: CATWDGIYYEKLF.

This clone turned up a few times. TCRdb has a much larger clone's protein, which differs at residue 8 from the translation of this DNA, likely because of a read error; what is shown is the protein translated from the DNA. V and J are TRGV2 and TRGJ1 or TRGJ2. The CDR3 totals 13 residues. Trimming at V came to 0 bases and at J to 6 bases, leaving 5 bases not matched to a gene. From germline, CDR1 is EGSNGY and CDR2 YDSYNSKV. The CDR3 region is CATWDGHCYKKLF. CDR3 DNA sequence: TGTGCCACCTGGGACGGGCATTGTTATAAGAAACTCTTT.

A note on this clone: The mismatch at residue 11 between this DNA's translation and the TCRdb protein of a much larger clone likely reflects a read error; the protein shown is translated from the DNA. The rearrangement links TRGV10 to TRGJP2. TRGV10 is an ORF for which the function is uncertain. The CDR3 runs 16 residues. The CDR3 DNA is TGTGCTGCGTGGGATTGCAATGTCGCCAGTGAGTGGATCAAGACGTTT. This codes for CAAWDCNVASEWIKTF.

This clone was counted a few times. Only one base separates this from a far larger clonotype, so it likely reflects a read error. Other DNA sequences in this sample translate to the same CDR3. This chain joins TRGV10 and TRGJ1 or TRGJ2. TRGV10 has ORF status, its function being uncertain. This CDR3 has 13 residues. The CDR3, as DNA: TGCGCTGCGTGGCCACGATCGGGGTATAAGAAACTCTTT. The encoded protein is CAAWPRSGYKKLF.

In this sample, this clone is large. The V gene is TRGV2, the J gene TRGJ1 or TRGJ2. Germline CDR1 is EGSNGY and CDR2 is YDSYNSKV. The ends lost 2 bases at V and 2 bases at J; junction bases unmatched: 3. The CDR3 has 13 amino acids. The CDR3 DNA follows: TGTGCCACCTGGGACGAGCATTATTATAAGAAACTCTTT. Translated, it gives CATWDEHYYKKLF.

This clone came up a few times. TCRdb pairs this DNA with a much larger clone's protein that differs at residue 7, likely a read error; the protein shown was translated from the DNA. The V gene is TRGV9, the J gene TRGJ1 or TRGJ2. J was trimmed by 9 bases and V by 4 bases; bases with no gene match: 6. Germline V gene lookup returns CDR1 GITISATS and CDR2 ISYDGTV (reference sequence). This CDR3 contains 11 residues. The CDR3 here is CALWEGVKKLF. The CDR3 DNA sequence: TGTGCCTTGTGGGAAGGAGTTAAGAAACTCTTT.

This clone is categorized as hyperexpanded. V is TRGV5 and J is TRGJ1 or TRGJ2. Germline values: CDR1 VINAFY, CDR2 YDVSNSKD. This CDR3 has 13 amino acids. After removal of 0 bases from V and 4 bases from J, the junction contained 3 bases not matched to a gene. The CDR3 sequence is CATWDRPYYKKLF. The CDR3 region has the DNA TGTGCCACCTGGGACAGGCCCTATTATAAGAAACTCTTT.

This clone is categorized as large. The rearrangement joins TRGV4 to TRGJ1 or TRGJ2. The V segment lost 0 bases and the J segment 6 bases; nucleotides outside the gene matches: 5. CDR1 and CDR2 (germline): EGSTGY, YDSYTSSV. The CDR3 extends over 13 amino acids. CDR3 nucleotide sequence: TGTGCCACCTGGGATGGGCCCTTTTATAAGAAACTCTTT. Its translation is CATWDGPFYKKLF.

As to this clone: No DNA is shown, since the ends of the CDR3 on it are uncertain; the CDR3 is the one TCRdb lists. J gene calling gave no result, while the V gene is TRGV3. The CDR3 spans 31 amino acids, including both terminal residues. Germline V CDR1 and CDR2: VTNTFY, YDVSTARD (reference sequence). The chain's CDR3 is CATWDRLFIRNSLAVEQHLLSQVSIGRIQHF.

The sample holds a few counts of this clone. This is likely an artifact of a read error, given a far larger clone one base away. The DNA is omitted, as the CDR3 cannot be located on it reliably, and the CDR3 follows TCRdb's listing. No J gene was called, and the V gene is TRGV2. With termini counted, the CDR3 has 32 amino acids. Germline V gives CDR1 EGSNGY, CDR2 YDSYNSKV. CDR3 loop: CATWSSTCDIRNSLAVELHLLSQVSIGRIQHF.

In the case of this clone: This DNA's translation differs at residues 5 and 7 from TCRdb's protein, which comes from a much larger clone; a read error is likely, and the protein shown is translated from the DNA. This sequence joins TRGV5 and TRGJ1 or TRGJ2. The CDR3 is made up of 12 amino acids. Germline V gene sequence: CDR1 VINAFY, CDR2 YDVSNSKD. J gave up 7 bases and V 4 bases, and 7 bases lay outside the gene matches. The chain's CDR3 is CATWEEEYKKLF. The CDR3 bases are TGTGCCACCTGGGAGGAGGAATATAAGAAACTCTTT.

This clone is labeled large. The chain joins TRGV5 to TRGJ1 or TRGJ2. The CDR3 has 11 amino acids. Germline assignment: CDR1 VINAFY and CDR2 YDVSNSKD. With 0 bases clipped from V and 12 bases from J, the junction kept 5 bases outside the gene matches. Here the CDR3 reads CATWDRPSKLF. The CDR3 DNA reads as TGTGCCACCTGGGACAGGCCGTCGAAACTCTTT.

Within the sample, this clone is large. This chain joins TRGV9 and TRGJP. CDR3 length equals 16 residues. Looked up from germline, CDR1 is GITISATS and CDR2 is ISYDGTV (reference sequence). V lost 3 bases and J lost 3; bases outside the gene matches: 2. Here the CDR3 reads CALWEPQELGKKIKVF. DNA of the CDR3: TGTGCCTTGTGGGAGCCGCAAGAGTTGGGCAAAAAAATCAAGGTATTT.

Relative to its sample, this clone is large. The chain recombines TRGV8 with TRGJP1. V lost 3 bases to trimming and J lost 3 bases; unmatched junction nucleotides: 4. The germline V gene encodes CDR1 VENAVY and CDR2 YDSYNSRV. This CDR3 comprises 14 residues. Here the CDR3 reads CATWDQATGWFKIF. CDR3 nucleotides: TGTGCCACCTGGGATCAGGCCACTGGTTGGTTCAAGATATTT.

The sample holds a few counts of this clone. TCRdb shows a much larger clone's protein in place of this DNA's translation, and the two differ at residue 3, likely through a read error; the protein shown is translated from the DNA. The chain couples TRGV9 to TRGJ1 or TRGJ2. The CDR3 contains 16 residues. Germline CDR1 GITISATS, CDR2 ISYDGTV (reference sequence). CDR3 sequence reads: CAVWDLRNQAYYKKLF. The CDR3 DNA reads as TGTGCCGTGTGGGATCTTCGAAATCAGGCTTATTATAAGAAACTCTTT.

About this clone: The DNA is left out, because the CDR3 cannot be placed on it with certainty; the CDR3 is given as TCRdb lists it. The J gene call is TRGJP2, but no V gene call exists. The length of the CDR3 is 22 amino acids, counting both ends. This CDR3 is CATWPFTTVLRGTQGSDWIKTF.

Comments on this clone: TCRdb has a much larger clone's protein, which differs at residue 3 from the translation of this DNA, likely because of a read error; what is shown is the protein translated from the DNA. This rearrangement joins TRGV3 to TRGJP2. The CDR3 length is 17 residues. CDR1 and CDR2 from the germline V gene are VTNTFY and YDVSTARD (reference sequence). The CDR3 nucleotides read TGTGCCTCCTGGGACAGGCCTCACCCTAGTAGTGATTGGATCAAGACGTTT. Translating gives CASWDRPHPSSDWIKTF.